This paragraph covers one TCR beta chain sequence. A clone one base away is much larger, so this may be a read error. Lacking the conserved final phenylalanine or tryptophan, this CDR3 likely reflects a read error. TCRdb redid the calling of the reads with MiXCR, one entry per CDR3 protein. The sample includes around 740,000 distinct CDR3 sequences, less than 40% of them seen just once. These data are taken from a study of T cell repertoires in cytomegalovirus infection. Study context: CMV infection and matching HLA type were both indicated by public TCR beta signatures.

The sample taken for sequencing was PBMCs. This receptor was identified in a human donor in good health (CMV status not recorded). Some clones in this sample may be carry-over from other donors' samples.

CDR3 loop: CASSRIPGPASYEQYL. CDR3 bases: TGTGCCAGCAGCCGAATTCCGGGACCAGCCTCATACGAGCAGTACTTA. J is TRBJ2-7 and V is TRBV7-2; D could derive from TRBD1 or TRBD2 (5 bases each). CDR1 is SGHTA, CDR2 FQGNSA, per germline. The CDR3 extends over 16 amino acids. V lost 5 bases to trimming and J lost 4 bases, with 21 bases between them.